The T cell receptor beta chain described here comes from a study of blood T cells in healthy people across ages. Points from the study as a whole: Diversity figures derived from one million T cells were judged to underestimate the true value. Greater diversity and more naive CD4+ cells were seen in long-lived donors than in aged donors.

Remarks on this clonotype: What it recognizes is unknown.

V gave up 6 bases and J gave up 2 bases; unmatched junction bases: 7. This CDR3 comprises 14 residues. Germline lookup yields CDR1 MNHEY and CDR2 SVGEGT. All donors came from Russia, were Caucasian and healthy, and spanned ages about 6 to 95. Extracted total RNA amounted to at least 5.5 micrograms for each sample. A sample-barcoded 5' primer and a J-beta primer mix were used in a second PCR of roughly 6 to 11 cycles. TCRdb reanalysed the 5' RACE reads using MiXCR and keeps one entry per CDR3 protein. The table shows about 670,000 distinct CDR3 sequences, with over 40% occurring only once. The sample consisted of blood. The chain employs TRBV6-2 or TRBV6-3 and TRBJ2-7, with 7 bases identical to TRBD2. This receptor was taken from a man older than 75 in good health. CDR3 sequence (DNA): TGTGCCAGCAGAAACGACCGGGGGGCCTACGAGCAGTACTTC. This encodes CASRNDRGAYEQYF.